The 8 T cell receptor beta chains listed next were all sequenced from one sample in a study of shared clonotypes between healthy human individuals. Method: immunoSEQ multiplex PCR; TCRdb's copy keeps in-frame clones and lacks some. The table records around 2.3 million clones, almost 96% of them present only once. Sequencing input: naive CD4+ T cells sorted from blood. Subset specified: CD45RA+ positively selected. These TCRs come from a man younger than 35 in good health.

This rearrangement joins TRBV6-5 to TRBJ2-1; 12 bases are a match to TRBD2. Germline V gene lookup returns CDR1 MNHEY and CDR2 SVGAGI. The trim removed 2 bases at V and 10 bases at J, leaving 9 bases unmatched. This CDR3 is built from 16 residues. CDR3 sequence: CASSYMTSGRLREQFF. The CDR3 nucleotides are TGTGCCAGCAGTTACATGACTAGCGGGAGACTACGGGAGCAGTTCTTC.

The chain combines TRBV18 with TRBJ2-2, with TRBD2 matching over 14 bases. The J segment lost 6 bases and the V segment lost 5 bases, leaving 5 bases of the junction unmatched. CDR1 and CDR2 from the germline V gene are KGHSH and LQKENI. The CDR3 loop spans 16 amino acids. CDR3 residues: CASSAPGLAGAGELFF. The DNA for the CDR3 is TGTGCCAGCTCAGCTCCGGGACTAGCGGGAGCCGGGGAGCTGTTTTTT.

The chain has TRBV4-3 and TRBJ2-7; D is uncertain. The germline CDR1 and CDR2 sequences are LGHNA and YSLEER. V was shortened by 4 bases and J by 0 bases, with 10 bases between the two germline ends. This CDR3 spans 14 amino acids. CDR3 residues: CASSLIQFSYEQYF. The CDR3 nucleotides read TGCGCCAGCAGCCTAATTCAGTTCTCCTACGAGCAGTACTTC.

Concerning this clone itself: Within the sample, other DNA sequences also encode this same CDR3. The chain recombines TRBV5-1 with TRBJ2-1; D uncertain. Germline V gene sequence: CDR1 SGHRS, CDR2 YFSETQ. Trimming left V 0 bases short and J 0 bases short, with 10 bases between. The length of the CDR3 is 16 residues. CDR3 in amino acids: CASSLGGPSSYNEQFF. The CDR3 DNA follows: TGCGCCAGCAGCTTGGGCGGACCAAGCTCCTACAATGAGCAGTTCTTC.

The rearrangement uses TRBV5-1 and TRBJ1-2; D is undetermined. CDR1 is SGHRS and CDR2 is YFSETQ in the germline V gene. The CDR3 consists of 15 residues. V was pared by 0 bases and J by 8 bases, with 17 bases between. The CDR3 loop is CASSLEGYSAGGYTF. DNA of the CDR3: TGCGCCAGCAGCTTGGAGGGTTACAGTGCTGGAGGCTACACCTTC. Looking up the rest from reference TRBV5-1 and TRBJ1-2 gives the full variable domain: KAGVTQTPRYLIKTRGQQVTLSCSPISGHRSVSWYQQTPGQGLQFLFEYFSETQRNKGNFPGRFSGRQFSNSRSEMNVSTLELGDSALYLCASSLEGYSAGGYTFGSGTRLTVV.

The chain uses TRBV2 and TRBJ2-1, with 10 bases aligning to TRBD2. Germline V gene lookup returns CDR1 SNHLY and CDR2 FYNNEI. CDR3 length: 14 amino acids. V trimming: 8 bases; J trimming: 6 bases; junction bases outside the gene matches: 7. The CDR3 sequence: CASGGLAKSNEQFF. The CDR3 DNA sequence: TGTGCCAGCGGGGGACTAGCGAAATCCAATGAGCAGTTCTTC.

The table lists this clone with a count of one. This chain links TRBV9 with TRBJ2-3; TRBD2 matches 10 bases. CDR1 is SGDLS, CDR2 YYNGEE, per germline. The V segment lost 5 bases and the J segment 8 bases; nucleotides outside the gene matches: 11. The CDR3 runs to 15 residues. In DNA form, the CDR3 reads TGTGCCAGCAGTTCTAAAGCGGGAGGGCCGGCTACGCAGTATTTT. This gives the protein CASSSKAGGPATQYF.

V usage is TRBV6-6 and J usage is TRBJ1-2, with TRBD1 matching 9 bases. CDR1 is MNHNY and CDR2 is SVGAGI in the germline V gene (reference sequence). This CDR3 comprises 16 residues. The J segment lost 4 bases and the V segment lost 7 bases, leaving 13 bases of the junction unmatched. The CDR3 bases are TGTGCCAGCACCTGGGGGGGGGACAGGGAAGGCTATGGCTACACCTTC. Its translation: CASTWGGDREGYGYTF.